This entry lists 11 T cell receptor beta chains sequenced from one sample in a study of shared clonotypes between healthy human individuals. Only in-frame clones appear in the TCRdb table, and some are missing; sequencing was by immunoSEQ multiplex PCR. The data contain about 110,000 clones, 65% to 75% of them singletons. The sample comprised memory CD8+ T cells sorted from blood. Subset given: CD45RO+ cells pooled with CCR7-negative TemRA cells. Every receptor here comes from a woman younger than 45 in good health.

This clone was seen a few times. The chain has TRBV7-2 and TRBJ2-7; 12 bases map to TRBD2. The CDR3 is 17 residues long. The V and J ends lost 4 bases and 2 bases, in that order; junction bases with no gene match: 9. Looked up from germline, CDR1 is SGHTA and CDR2 is FQGNSA. The CDR3: CASSSPLASGRAYEQYF. CDR3 DNA sequence: TGTGCCAGCAGCTCCCCCCTCGCTAGCGGGAGGGCCTACGAGCAGTACTTC.

The CDR3 reads CASRDSFLDTQYF. CDR3 coding DNA: TGTGCCAGCAGGGACAGTTTTTTGGATACGCAGTATTTT. The chain joins TRBV28 to TRBJ2-3, with a weak D call TRBD1 (6 bases). The germline CDR1 and CDR2 sequences are MDHEN and SYDVKM. Deletions cut 6 bases from V and 6 bases from J, with 13 bases between. The CDR3 runs to 13 residues.

V gene TRBV5-4 combines with J gene TRBJ1-2; D is uncertain. V was shortened by 0 bases and J by 3 bases, with 12 bases between the two germline ends. CDR1 is SGHNT and CDR2 is YYREEE in the germline V gene (reference sequence). The CDR3 totals 15 residues. CDR3 amino acids: CASSLAGQLYYGYTF. For the CDR3, the DNA is TGTGCCAGCAGCTTGGCCGGTCAACTTTACTATGGCTACACCTTC.

This clone came up a few times. Different DNA sequences within this sample yield the same CDR3. The rearrangement joins TRBV7-9 to TRBJ1-2, with TRBD1 matching over 7 bases. V lost 5 bases to trimming and J lost 4 bases; unmatched junction nucleotides: 7. Germline CDR1 and CDR2: SEHNR and FQNEAQ (reference sequence). The CDR3 consists of 14 residues. The CDR3 nucleotides read TGTGCCAGCAGCCCACCCGACAGGGTCTATGGCTACACCTTC. Its translation is CASSPPDRVYGYTF.

The chain combines TRBV5-1 with TRBJ2-7, with 7 bases lining up with TRBD2. This CDR3 has 13 amino acids. J gave up 2 bases and V 6 bases, and 5 bases lay outside the gene matches. Germline assignment: CDR1 SGHRS and CDR2 YFSETQ. The CDR3 protein is CASKLAEAYEQYF. In nucleotides, the CDR3 is TGCGCCAGCAAGCTAGCGGAGGCCTACGAGCAGTACTTC.

This clone was recorded only once. This CDR3 reads CASSLDRRAGDTQYF. For the CDR3, the DNA is TGTGCCAGCAGTCTGGACAGGAGAGCAGGGGATACGCAGTATTTT. The gene calls are TRBV27 and TRBJ2-3; TRBD1 aligns across 7 bases. Germline V lookup: CDR1 MNHEY, CDR2 SMNVEV (reference sequence). CDR3 length equals 15 residues. V shed 5 bases, J shed 6 bases, and the junction held 11 bases outside the gene matches.

This sequence joins TRBV7-2 and TRBJ2-7; a possible D gene is TRBD1 (6 bases). Germline lookup yields CDR1 SGHTA and CDR2 FQGNSA. The CDR3 totals 13 residues. V lost 6 bases to trimming and J lost 7 bases, with 16 bases between them. The CDR3 DNA is TGTGCCAGCAGATCACACAGGGAAGGGGAGCAGTACTTC. It codes for CASRSHREGEQYF.

The V and J genes are TRBV5-1 and TRBJ2-3, with D perhaps TRBD2 (6 bases). V was cut by 2 bases and J by 10 bases, with 23 bases left in between. This CDR3 is built from 16 residues. The germline V gene has CDR1 SGHRS and CDR2 YFSETQ. The chain's CDR3 is CASSFWGRYPLWAQYF. The CDR3 DNA is TGCGCCAGCAGCTTTTGGGGGAGGTATCCTTTGTGGGCGCAGTATTTT. Full variable domain (rest looked up from reference TRBV5-1 and TRBJ2-3): KAGVTQTPRYLIKTRGQQVTLSCSPISGHRSVSWYQQTPGQGLQFLFEYFSETQRNKGNFPGRFSGRQFSNSRSEMNVSTLELGDSALYLCASSFWGRYPLWAQYFGPGTRLTVL.

This clone was recorded a few times. The rearrangement links TRBV25-1 to TRBJ2-1; 11 nucleotides line up with TRBD2. The germline gives CDR1 MGHDK, CDR2 SYGVNS. The CDR3 consists of 16 residues. V lost 4 bases, J lost 5 bases, and 7 bases stayed unmatched. Here the CDR3 reads CASSGVAGGPHNEQFF. CDR3 nucleotide sequence: TGTGCCAGCAGTGGGGTAGCGGGAGGGCCCCACAATGAGCAGTTCTTC.

This CDR3 is CASSIWVNFLNYGYTF. The CDR3 DNA sequence: TGTGCCAGTAGTATATGGGTGAACTTTCTTAACTATGGCTACACCTTC. The V gene is TRBV19, the J gene TRBJ1-2, with D unclear. The CDR3 runs 16 residues. V was pared by 2 bases and J by 1 base, with 14 bases between. In germline, CDR1 is LNHDA, CDR2 SQIVND (reference sequence).

This clone showed up many times. Other nucleotide sequences from this sample produce the same CDR3. The rearrangement links TRBV15 to TRBJ2-5; TRBD2 agrees at 8 bases. The J call may be in error: the DNA end matches TRBJ2-7 better. The CDR3 covers 15 residues. Looked up from germline, CDR1 is LNHNV and CDR2 is YYDKDF (reference sequence). The CDR3 nucleotides are TGTGCCACCAGCCCCGGGGGGAGCGGGAGCGACGAGCAGTACTTC. Its translation is CATSPGGSGSDEQYF.